This paragraph covers one T cell receptor (beta chain) sequence. No cognate antigen has been identified for it. Base qualities are missing; no much larger clone stands one base away. The data derive from a study of T cell responses to AZD1222 COVID-19 vaccine (dated by TCRdb to the early 2020s). Regarding the research as a whole: A total of 233 trial participants underwent TCR sequencing, of whom 207 received two doses of AZD1222 and roughly 25 received two doses of the MenACWY control vaccine. Trial participants were enrolled into age subgroups of 18-55, 56-69 and 70-plus years, which contained about 150, 27 and 61 TCR-sequenced participants, respectively.

In light of the paper, this sample's time point label describes: about 28 days (+/-7) after the second vaccine dose. AZD1222 recipients given second doses at about 4 weeks or at about 12 weeks were pooled, since spike-specific TCR depth and breadth were not found to differ between the two schedules. Vaccinee samples came from UK trials COV001 and COV002, including a single-blind randomized controlled phase 2/3 trial of AZD1222 (ChAdOx1 nCoV-19) in healthy adults. For TCRbeta chain sequencing, PBMC samples from trial participants were taken at day 0 and at day 28 after the second dose. Via the germline V gene (reference sequence), CDR1 is LNHDA and CDR2 SQIVND. The CDR3 measures 16 amino acids from cysteine to phenylalanine. Of all the DNA, just the CDR3 is kept, 48 bases in frame from base 1. The junction carries 15 bases between V and J, which are trimmed by 1 base and 3 bases respectively. The investigation overall reported the following: Because no day 14 peak-response samples were available, repertoires were characterized only after the peak T cell response. After two AZD1222 doses, spike-specific TCR breadth and depth were significantly higher than at day 0 and than in MenACWY recipients. In the small 56-69-year group, the increase in depth fell short of significance, most likely because of low power. The whole spike protein was spanned by vaccine-associated CD4 TCRs, and dominant responses were seen in regions 160-218 and 743-854. Participants were mostly white British and included more females than males, and it was suggested by the authors that clonal diversity may have been underestimated. Reportedly, close to half of the unique spike-specific TCRs recognized epitopes lying outside the regions that are mutated in the B.1.351 and B.1.1.7 variants. Conclusions about previously exposed vaccinees are limited because only six or seven AZD1222 recipients were SARS-CoV-2 seropositive at baseline.

The CDR3 regions of human TCRbeta chains were analyzed by immunosequencing. Under the source paper's analysis protocol: TCRs in the repertoires were matched against a reference library of SARS-CoV-2-specific TCRs that had been generated with the MIRA antigen-specificity platform. Breadth was defined as the fraction of unique TCRs that were SARS-CoV-2-associated. Depth was defined as the fraction of total T cells that were SARS-CoV-2-associated. Using the MIRA data, every spike-specific TCR was mapped to the spike region that the TCR reacted to and assigned to either a CD4 or a CD8 class. Log10-transformed breadth and depth values were compared by one-way ANOVA with Sidak's multiple comparisons tests. TCRdb mirrors the immuneACCESS table, restricted to in-frame sequences. Some clones are absent from its copies; in checked studies, under half trace to an unresolved V gene, and the reason for the others is unknown. From that table come the V and J calls and clone size; the DNA was used to work out D and trimming. The sample includes about 170,000 clones, with roughly 87% observed a single time. Over 1% of the sample is in the top ten clones.

The sequencing used peripheral blood, collected 28 days after the second AZD1222 dose. This clonotype was sampled from an adult who received the AZD1222 COVID-19 vaccine. The chain is assembled from TRBV19 and TRBJ1-2, with the D segment identity uncertain. The CDR3 reads CASSIVVGVVDYGYTF. The DNA sequence is TGTGCCAGTAGTATAGTGGTGGGCGTCGTTGACTATGGCTACACCTTC. With the portions outside the CDR3 filled from the reference TRBV19 and TRBJ1-2 genes, the complete variable region becomes DGGITQSPKYLFRKEGQNVTLSCEQNLNHDAMYWYRQDPGQGLRLIYYSQIVNDFQKGDIAEGYSVSREKKESFPLTVTSAQKNPTAFYLCASSIVVGVVDYGYTFGSGTRLTVV.